This is a list of T cell receptor beta chains from one sample in a study of T cell clusters in autoimmune cytopenias. TCRdb reprocessed the multiplex PCR reads and reports one entry per CDR3 protein, with no DNA. The sample data list several thousand distinct CDR3 sequences. The same sample was also used in a study of T cell repertoires in aging, cancer and after chemotherapy.

Sequencing used peripheral blood. Receptor source: a human donor in good health. The CDR3 runs from the conserved cysteine through the conserved F or W. For some rows the clone size is stated as once, few or many, or as a class when expanded; others skip it.

v_call	j_call	clone_size	cdr3_aa
TRBV5-1	TRBJ2-1	NA	CASRSLIGDEQFF
TRBV19	TRBJ1-3	NA	CASSTVQGSGNTIYF
TRBV19	TRBJ1-1	NA	CASSTAGLAEAFF
TRBV15	TRBJ2-2	NA	CATGAQGEAGELFF
TRBV27	TRBJ2-3	NA	CASSLRGTGDTQYF
TRBV5-4	TRBJ1-2	NA	CASSPTAVALGYTF
TRBV12-3/TRBV12-4	TRBJ1-2	NA	CASTHGRRPNYGYTF
TRBV5-1	TRBJ2-5	NA	CASSRTGYGAQETQYF
TRBV5-4	TRBJ2-1	NA	CASSPYRDRGRNEQFF
TRBV6-1	TRBJ2-2	medium-sized	CASSALLLTGELFF
TRBV19	TRBJ2-2	medium-sized	CASSQSAASTGELFF
TRBV30	TRBJ2-2	medium-sized	CAWSVDRPPSGELFF
TRBV6-4	TRBJ2-1	NA	CASLPSEAYNEQFF
TRBV6-5	TRBJ2-1	NA	CASSLQGVNEQFF
TRBV6-1	TRBJ2-2	NA	CASLRAVAGELFF
TRBV6-4	TRBJ2-3	NA	CASSDSGSGDTQYF
TRBV19	TRBJ2-3	medium-sized	CASTPRADSTDTQYF
TRBV30	TRBJ2-1	NA	CAWERGAAVEQFF
TRBV5-4	TRBJ1-6	NA	CASSLGIGAGSPLHF
TRBV29-1	TRBJ1-4	medium-sized	CSASVEGAAGVDEKLFF
TRBV12-3/TRBV12-4	TRBJ2-7	NA	CASSNWKGTGSYEQYF
TRBV6-2/TRBV6-3	TRBJ2-1	NA	CASSPAYSYNEQFF
TRBV6-5	TRBJ2-1	NA	CASSYSGPYNEQFF
TRBV5-4	TRBJ2-5	NA	CASSLRGLAGWGETQYF
TRBV6-1	TRBJ2-3	NA	CASSEGTGVPPDTQYF
TRBV30	TRBJ2-2	NA	CAWVGTGISGELFF
TRBV29-1	TRBJ1-2	NA	CSVEDRGGGYTF
TRBV27	TRBJ1-5	NA	CASSLRQGSQPQHF
TRBV6-1	TRBJ2-3	NA	CASSARGPRADTQYF
TRBV5-6	TRBJ1-4	NA	CASSLARPGGEKLFF
TRBV19	TRBJ2-1	medium-sized	CASSIDYNEQFF
TRBV7-2	TRBJ2-7	NA	CASSLGTSGGDPYEQYF
TRBV19	TRBJ1-1	NA	CASSTSGSTEAFF
TRBV27	TRBJ2-6	NA	CASSLYPGYRSGANVLTF
TRBV19	TRBJ1-5	NA	CASSPRQSPQPQHF
TRBV6-5	TRBJ1-1	medium-sized	CASSLTGGAEAFF
TRBV5-6	TRBJ2-1	medium-sized	CASSFLAPSGDNEQFF